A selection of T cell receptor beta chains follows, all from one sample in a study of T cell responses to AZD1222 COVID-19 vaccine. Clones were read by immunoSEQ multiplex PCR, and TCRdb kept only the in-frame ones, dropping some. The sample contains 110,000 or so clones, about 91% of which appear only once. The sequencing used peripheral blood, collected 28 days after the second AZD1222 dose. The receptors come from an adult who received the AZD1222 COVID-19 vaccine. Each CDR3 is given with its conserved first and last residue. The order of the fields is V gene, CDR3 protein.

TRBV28,CASSSGVAEAFF
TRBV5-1,CASKGYDEQYF
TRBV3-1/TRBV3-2,CASSLGRGARGETQYF
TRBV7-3,CASSLAKGEQFF
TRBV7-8,CASSPRPLAYEQYF
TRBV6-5,CASTSIMSGEQYF
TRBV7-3,CASSPDFGEQFF
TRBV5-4,CASSLGGIGDEKLFF
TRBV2,CASDQGDPGGFGELFF
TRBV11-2,CASSPSRAKNEQFF
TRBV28,CASSPVTSMNHEQYF